One sample yielded the 25 T cell receptor beta chains listed below, sequenced in a study of blood T cell repertoires in COVID-19. Sequenced by immunoSEQ multiplex PCR; TCRdb stores in-frame clones only, minus some. The sample has roughly 68,000 clones, 70% to 90% seen once. Source material: peripheral blood. The receptors derive from a woman aged 80 or over with acute or convalescent COVID-19.

This chain connects TRBV2 to TRBJ1-6, with 7 bases matching TRBD1. The J segment lost 10 bases and the V segment lost 6 bases, leaving 9 bases of the junction unmatched. CDR1 and CDR2 (germline): SNHLY, FYNNEI. The CDR3 length is 14 residues. CDR3: CASSLPTGQSPLHF. The CDR3 region has the DNA TGTGCCAGCAGCCTACCGACAGGGCAATCACCCCTCCACTTT.

The J gene is TRBJ1-2, the V gene TRBV5-5, with 10 bases aligning to TRBD1. J lost 8 bases, V lost 4 bases, and 11 bases had no gene match. CDR1 SGHKS and CDR2 YYEKEE come from the germline V gene (reference sequence). CDR3 length: 15 residues. CDR3 nucleotides: TGTGCCAGCAGCCCTTCCCAGGGACAGGGGCAGGGCTACACCTTC. This gives the protein CASSPSQGQGQGYTF.

This clone has only one observation. The CDR3 spells CASSAAGGAYGYTF. The CDR3 nucleotides are TGTGCCAGCAGTGCCGCGGGGGGGGCCTATGGCTACACCTTC. This chain connects TRBV28 to TRBJ1-2; a possible D gene is TRBD1 (6 bases). This CDR3 is 14 amino acids long. Trimming stripped 5 bases from V and 4 bases from J, with 14 bases between. Germline CDR1 reads MDHEN; CDR2 reads SYDVKM.

The gene calls are TRBV11-1 and TRBJ1-3, with 10 positions matching TRBD1. This CDR3 comprises 15 residues. Germline assignment: CDR1 SGHAT and CDR2 FQDESV (reference sequence). V lost 3 bases and J lost 2; bases outside the gene matches: 1. The CDR3: CASSLTGGAGNTIYF. In DNA, the CDR3 is TGTGCCAGCAGCTTGACAGGGGGCGCTGGAAACACCATATATTTT.

The chain has TRBV18 and TRBJ2-5, with D hard to call. Germline CDR1 and CDR2: KGHSH and LQKENI. The V end was cut by 5 bases, the J end by 6 bases, with 10 bases between. The CDR3 runs 12 residues. CDR3 sequence: CASSARVQTQYF. CDR3 sequence (DNA): TGTGCCAGCTCAGCTCGGGTCCAGACCCAGTACTTC.

V and J are TRBV19 and TRBJ1-3, with TRBD1 matching 12 bases. CDR1 and CDR2 from the germline V gene are LNHDA and SQIVND (reference sequence). This CDR3 is built from 17 residues. The ends lost 7 bases at V and 0 bases at J; junction bases unmatched: 7. The CDR3 nucleotides are TGTGCCAGTACCTACGGGACAGGGGGCGTCTCTGGAAACACCATATATTTT. As protein: CASTYGTGGVSGNTIYF. Supplemented by reference TRBV19 and TRBJ1-3, the full variable domain reads DGGITQSPKYLFRKEGQNVTLSCEQNLNHDAMYWYRQDPGQGLRLIYYSQIVNDFQKGDIAEGYSVSREKKESFPLTVTSAQKNPTAFYLCASTYGTGGVSGNTIYFGEGSWLTVV.

The rearrangement links TRBV5-1 to TRBJ1-4; D not certain. The CDR3 loop spans 15 amino acids. V lost 0 bases and J lost 3, with 9 bases in between. Germline V lookup: CDR1 SGHRS, CDR2 YFSETQ. CDR3 amino acids: CASSLESQANEKLFF. CDR3 DNA: TGCGCCAGCAGCTTGGAGTCGCAGGCTAATGAAAAACTGTTTTTT.

The V and J genes are TRBV29-1 and TRBJ1-2; 7 bases map to TRBD1. The CDR3 is made up of 14 amino acids. The V gene's germline CDR1 is SQVTM and CDR2 ANQGSEA. J gave up 0 bases and V 4 bases, and 5 bases lay outside the gene matches. The CDR3 here is CSVGQGSTNYGYTF. The CDR3, as DNA: TGCAGCGTTGGACAGGGCTCCACTAACTATGGCTACACCTTC. Complete variable domain (other parts from reference TRBV29-1 and TRBJ1-2): SAVISQKPSRDICQRGTSLTIQCQVDSQVTMMFWYRQQPGQSLTLIATANQGSEATYESGFVIDKFPISRPNLTFSTLTVSNMSPEDSSIYLCSVGQGSTNYGYTFGSGTRLTVV.

V usage is TRBV12-3 or TRBV12-4 and J usage is TRBJ2-1; maybe TRBD2 (6 bases). This CDR3 is 12 amino acids long. V was pared by 5 bases and J by 9 bases, with 11 bases between. The CDR3, as DNA: TGTGCCAGCAGTACTAGCTTAAGTGAGCAGTTCTTC. Amino acid sequence: CASSTSLSEQFF.

The J gene is TRBJ1-2, the V gene TRBV9; 8 bases agree with TRBD1. Per germline, CDR1 SGDLS and CDR2 YYNGEE. After removal of 4 bases from V and 8 bases from J, the junction contained 16 bases not matched to a gene. There are 16 residues in the CDR3. CDR3 residues: CASSKGGQATSVGYTF. The CDR3 bases are TGTGCCAGCAGCAAAGGGGGACAGGCGACTTCCGTCGGCTACACCTTC. The variable domain in full, completed from reference TRBV9 and TRBJ1-2, reads DSGVTQTPKHLITATGQRVTLRCSPRSGDLSVYWYQQSLDQGLQFLIQYYNGEERAKGNILERFSAQQFPDLHSELNLSSLELGDSALYFCASSKGGQATSVGYTFGSGTRLTVV.

This chain links TRBV30 with TRBJ1-6; possible D gene TRBD1, 5 bases. V was trimmed by 5 bases and J by 3 bases, leaving 11 bases between them. Germline V lookup: CDR1 GTSNPN, CDR2 SVGIG (reference sequence). This CDR3 spans 14 amino acids. The CDR3 DNA reads as TGTGCCTGGCAAGACAGTTTCTATAATTCACCCCTCCACTTT. Encoded protein: CAWQDSFYNSPLHF.

The rearrangement links TRBV7-9 to TRBJ1-2; maybe TRBD1 (6 bases). Deletions cut 1 base from V and 8 bases from J, with 17 bases between. The CDR3 is 15 amino acids. Germline V gene data show CDR1 as SEHNR and CDR2 as FQNEAQ (reference sequence). The CDR3 bases are TGTGCCAGCAGCTTAGAATTTGGGGGGGCGAGAGGCTACACCTTC. Amino acids: CASSLEFGGARGYTF.

The chain has TRBV6-6 and TRBJ2-2; perhaps TRBD2 as D (6 bases). The CDR3 spans 13 residues. Germline assignment: CDR1 MNHNY and CDR2 SVGAGI (reference sequence). V was clipped by 7 bases and J by 6 bases, with 12 bases between them. CDR3 residues: CASTPGSSGELFF. The CDR3 region has the DNA TGTGCCAGCACCCCCGGGAGTTCCGGGGAGCTGTTTTTT.

Comment on this clone: At the DNA level, this CDR3 is encoded by other sequences in the same sample as well. The gene calls are TRBV3-1 (or the pseudogene TRBV3-2) and TRBJ2-7; 9 bases fit TRBD1. This CDR3 has 15 residues. In germline, CDR1 is LGHDT, CDR2 YNNKEL (reference sequence). With 0 bases clipped from V and 7 bases from J, the junction kept 7 bases outside the gene matches. The CDR3 loop is CASSQDGGQGREQYF. CDR3 nucleotide sequence: TGTGCCAGCAGCCAAGATGGGGGACAGGGTCGAGAGCAGTACTTC.

The CDR3 reads CASSLFGGSNTGELFF. The CDR3 coding sequence is TGTGCCAGCAGCTTATTTGGGGGCTCGAACACCGGGGAGCTGTTTTTT. This chain connects TRBV7-2 to TRBJ2-2, with D possibly being TRBD1 (6 bases). V lost 2 bases and J lost 0, with 10 bases in between. Germline CDR1 and CDR2: SGHTA and FQGNSA. CDR3 length equals 16 residues.

The chain recombines TRBV2 with TRBJ1-5; the match to TRBD1 covers 9 bases. CDR1 is SNHLY, CDR2 FYNNEI, per germline. Trimming cost V 0 bases and J 1 base; bases outside gene matches: 13. CDR3 length: 20 residues. The CDR3 DNA sequence: TGTGCCAGCAGTGAAGCGGCCCGGGACAGGGTTGTAGGGAGCAATCAGCCCCAGCATTTT. It codes for CASSEAARDRVVGSNQPQHF. Filled out from reference TRBV2 and TRBJ1-5, the complete variable domain reads EPEVTQTPSHQVTQMGQEVILRCVPISNHLYFYWYRQILGQKVEFLVSFYNNEISEKSEIFDDQFSVERPDGSNFTLKIRSTKLEDSAMYFCASSEAARDRVVGSNQPQHFGDGTRLSIL.

The rearrangement uses TRBV18 and TRBJ1-1, with TRBD1 as a possible D gene (6 bases). This CDR3 contains 15 residues. Germline assignment: CDR1 KGHSH and CDR2 LQKENI. The V gene lost 2 bases and the J gene lost 4 bases, with 14 bases spanning the gap. The DNA for the CDR3 is TGTGCCAGCTCACCATCCACAGGGCCCGCCACTGAAGCTTTCTTT. Residues: CASSPSTGPATEAFF. The full variable domain, with the rest looked up from reference TRBV18 and TRBJ1-1, is NAGVMQNPRHLVRRRGQEARLRCSPMKGHSHVYWYRQLPEEGLKFMVYLQKENIIDESGMPKERFSAEFPKEGPSILRIQQVVRGDSAAYFCASSPSTGPATEAFFGQGTRLTVV.

The V gene is TRBV7-2, the J gene TRBJ2-7; D not resolved. CDR1 and CDR2 from the germline V gene are SGHTA and FQGNSA. The length of the CDR3 is 11 residues. Trimming took 5 bases from V and 6 from J, leaving 8 bases between them. Written as DNA, the CDR3 is TGTGCCAGCAGCGAGGCGGTCGAGCAGTACTTC. Amino acid sequence: CASSEAVEQYF.

The chain combines TRBV11-3 with TRBJ2-5; 7 bases line up with TRBD1. This CDR3 region has 17 residues. V lost 1 base and J lost 2; bases outside the gene matches: 10. Per germline, CDR1 SGHNT and CDR2 YENEEA. The CDR3 region is CASSLGVRGSGQETQYF. DNA of the CDR3: TGTGCCAGCAGCTTAGGTGTCAGGGGGTCGGGGCAAGAGACCCAGTACTTC.

The genes are TRBV19 and TRBJ2-2; no clear D gene. CDR1 LNHDA and CDR2 SQIVND come from the germline V gene (reference sequence). V gave up 4 bases and J gave up 4 bases, with 13 bases separating them. The CDR3 extends over 15 amino acids. CDR3 bases: TGTGCCAGTAGTACCCAGATCTCCACCACCGGGGAGCTGTTTTTT. It is translated as CASSTQISTTGELFF.

In its sample, this clone is medium-sized. V usage is TRBV6-4 and J usage is TRBJ2-1, with 7 nucleotides matching TRBD2. Germline V gene data show CDR1 as MRHNA and CDR2 as SNTAGT. The CDR3 has 16 residues. J lost 2 bases, V lost 4 bases, and 8 bases had no gene match. The CDR3 loop reads CASSVELARTYNEQFF. CDR3 coding DNA: TGTGCCAGCAGTGTCGAACTAGCGCGTACCTACAATGAGCAGTTCTTC.

CDR3 loop: CASNLAPQETQYF. CDR3 DNA: TGTGCCAGCAACCTAGCGCCGCAAGAGACCCAGTACTTC. This chain connects TRBV3-1 (or the pseudogene TRBV3-2) to TRBJ2-5; perhaps TRBD2 as D (6 bases). Germline loops: CDR1 LGHDT, CDR2 YNNKEL (reference sequence). Trimming removed 7 bases at V and 2 bases at J, with 11 bases between. The CDR3 extends over 13 amino acids.

V and J are TRBV14 and TRBJ1-1, with D possibly TRBD1 on 5 matching bases. The CDR3 spans 15 residues. Germline V gene lookup returns CDR1 SGHDN and CDR2 FVKESK. V was clipped by 1 base and J by 6 bases, with 15 bases between them. This CDR3 is CASSQGLAGLSEAFF. CDR3 nucleotide sequence: TGTGCCAGCAGCCAAGGTCTGGCAGGGTTGTCTGAAGCTTTCTTT. Based on the CDR3 plus reference TRBV14 and TRBJ1-1, the full variable domain is EAGVTQFPSHSVIEKGQTVTLRCDPISGHDNLYWYRRVMGKEIKFLLHFVKESKQDESGMPNNRFLAERTGGTYSTLKVQPAELEDSGVYFCASSQGLAGLSEAFFGQGTRLTVV.

This clone was seen once. The chain combines TRBV30 with TRBJ1-6; the D is unclear. The CDR3 consists of 15 residues. CDR1 GTSNPN and CDR2 SVGIG come from the germline V gene (reference sequence). V lost 4 bases, J lost 7 bases, and 17 bases lay in between. The CDR3: CAWTQREGVNSPLHF. The CDR3 nucleotides are TGTGCCTGGACCCAGAGGGAGGGCGTGAATTCACCCCTCCACTTT.

The chain joins TRBV19 to TRBJ2-5; TRBD1 might be the D (6 bases). CDR3 length: 14 residues. With 5 bases removed from V and 2 bases from J, the gap between germline ends came to 12 bases. Germline assignment: CDR1 LNHDA and CDR2 SQIVND (reference sequence). The CDR3 is CASSQTGNQETQYF. The CDR3 region has the DNA TGTGCCAGTAGTCAGACAGGCAATCAAGAGACCCAGTACTTC.